Presented here are 22 T cell receptor beta chains from one specimen sequenced in a study of cytomegalovirus exposure and HLA in healthy donors. Both 60 Vbeta primers and 13 Jbeta primers went into the PCR. This table comes from immunoSEQ multiplex PCR, and its TCRdb copy is limited to in-frame clones, with some not included. The sample lists some 120,000 clones; 80% were seen once. The specimen was PBMCs. These receptors were obtained from a man in his thirties or forties in good health and CMV-seronegative.

The chain joins TRBV28 to TRBJ2-1, with TRBD2 matching 9 bases. J gave up 9 bases and V 0 bases, and 0 bases lay outside the gene matches. CDR1 is MDHEN, CDR2 SYDVKM, per germline. This CDR3 region has 13 residues. The CDR3 region is CASSLWTSGEQFF. CDR3 bases: TGTGCCAGCAGTTTATGGACTAGCGGTGAGCAGTTCTTC.

This clone has only a few counts. The rearrangement joins TRBV7-9 to TRBJ2-1; 9 bases fit TRBD1. From germline, CDR1 is SEHNR and CDR2 FQNEAQ (reference sequence). The J segment lost 8 bases and the V segment lost 1 base, leaving 3 bases of the junction unmatched. The CDR3 loop spans 14 amino acids. The CDR3 here is CASSLVQGADEQFF. CDR3 in DNA: TGTGCCAGCAGCTTAGTACAGGGGGCCGATGAGCAGTTCTTC.

CDR3 region: CASSLLQGDEQFF. The CDR3 region has the DNA TGCGCCAGCAGCCTCCTACAGGGTGATGAGCAGTTCTTC. The rearrangement links TRBV4-1 to TRBJ2-1; perhaps TRBD1 as D (6 bases). The CDR3 totals 13 residues. Germline CDR1 is MGHRA and CDR2 is YSYEKL. V gave up 4 bases and J gave up 8 bases, with 12 bases separating them.

This clone has a handful of counts. V and J are TRBV2 and TRBJ2-3; 10 nucleotides agree with TRBD1. V trimming: 4 bases; J trimming: 1 base; junction bases outside the gene matches: 5. The germline V gene encodes CDR1 SNHLY and CDR2 FYNNEI. This CDR3 spans 16 amino acids. CDR3 nucleotide sequence: TGTGCCAGCAGTGTGGGACAGGGGACCCGCACAGATACGCAGTATTTT. As protein: CASSVGQGTRTDTQYF.

CDR3 DNA: TGTGCCAGCAGTTACCTCCCAGGCCAAGAGACCCAGTACTTC. Its translation: CASSYLPGQETQYF. The chain recombines TRBV6-5 with TRBJ2-5, with D uncertain. This CDR3 is built from 14 residues. Germline assignment: CDR1 MNHEY and CDR2 SVGAGI. Trimming pared 2 bases from V and 1 base from J, leaving 8 bases between.

The chain combines TRBV9 with TRBJ1-1, with TRBD1 matching 7 bases. After removal of 0 bases from V and 7 bases from J, the junction contained 6 bases not matched to a gene. The V gene's germline CDR1 is SGDLS and CDR2 YYNGEE. This CDR3 contains 14 residues. CDR3 amino acids: CASSVGDSSDEAFF. The CDR3 bases are TGTGCCAGCAGCGTAGGGGACAGTTCGGATGAAGCTTTCTTT.

The genes are TRBV12-5 and TRBJ1-1, with a possible D match to TRBD1 (5 bases). Germline assignment: CDR1 LGHNT and CDR2 FRNRAP. Trimming left V 5 bases short and J 3 bases short, with 13 bases between. The CDR3 is 14 amino acids. The CDR3 DNA reads TGTGCTAGTGGTCCCTGGGGGACTTACACTGAAGCTTTCTTT. Residues: CASGPWGTYTEAFF.

The chain carries TRBV29-1 and TRBJ2-5; 7 nucleotides agree with TRBD1. The J call is in doubt because the DNA end fits TRBJ2-7 better. CDR1 SQVTM and CDR2 ANQGSEA come from the germline V gene. This CDR3 is built from 13 residues. DNA of the CDR3: TGCAGCGCCACCGACAGGGTCACCTACGAGCAGTACTTC. Encoded protein: CSATDRVTYEQYF.

The CDR3 reads CASSGIGGATDEQYF. The CDR3 bases are TGTGCCAGCAGCGGGATAGGGGGAGCGACGGACGAGCAGTACTTC. The chain uses TRBV5-4 and TRBJ2-7, with D perhaps matching TRBD1 (6 bases). Trimming took off 4 bases at V and 5 bases at J, with 19 bases between the two ends. Germline V lookup: CDR1 SGHNT, CDR2 YYREEE (reference sequence). CDR3 length equals 15 residues.

J is TRBJ2-7 and V is TRBV15; D unclear. Germline values: CDR1 LNHNV, CDR2 YYDKDF (reference sequence). The CDR3 runs to 14 residues. V was clipped by 5 bases and J by 11 bases, with 22 bases between them. The CDR3 here is CATSEKRLAPQEYF. The DNA of the CDR3 is TGTGCCACCAGCGAGAAGAGATTGGCGCCCCAGGAGTACTTC.

The rearrangement joins TRBV29-1 to TRBJ2-1; possible D gene TRBD1, 5 bases. CDR1 and CDR2 (germline): SQVTM, ANQGSEA. V lost 7 bases, J lost 3 bases, and 13 bases lay in between. The CDR3 extends over 13 amino acids. The CDR3 bases are TGCAGCGGATCGTCAGGGTTCTACAATGAGCAGTTCTTC. Residues: CSGSSGFYNEQFF.

As DNA, the CDR3 is TGTGCCAGCACTCTCGGCCCGGGGAGATATAGCAATCAGCCCCAGCATTTT. It codes for CASTLGPGRYSNQPQHF. The chain joins TRBV28 to TRBJ1-5; no clear D gene. There are 17 residues in the CDR3. CDR1 and CDR2 (germline): MDHEN, SYDVKM. The germline V and J ends were trimmed by 7 bases and 0 bases, with 19 bases remaining between them.

V gene TRBV18 combines with J gene TRBJ2-7; a possible D gene is TRBD1 (5 bases). V shed 5 bases and J shed 5 bases, with 16 bases lying between them. CDR1 is KGHSH and CDR2 is LQKENI in the germline V gene. The CDR3 sequence is 14 residues long. CDR3 nucleotides: TGTGCCAGCTCAACTCAGGGTGGTCTCGACGAGCAGTACTTC. This encodes CASSTQGGLDEQYF.

V is TRBV4-1 and J is TRBJ2-1, with 8 positions matching TRBD1. The length of the CDR3 is 16 residues. Per the germline V gene, CDR1 is MGHRA and CDR2 is YSYEKL. J gave up 12 bases and V 3 bases, and 16 bases lay outside the gene matches. The CDR3 here is CASSQPRQGPRSGQFF. CDR3 sequence (DNA): TGCGCCAGCAGCCAGCCTCGACAGGGGCCCCGGAGTGGGCAGTTCTTC.

This clone was observed once. This chain links TRBV28 with TRBJ1-5; D is perhaps TRBD1 (5 bases). Trimming shortened V by 6 bases and J by 3 bases, and 12 bases separated the two germline ends. The CDR3 spans 14 residues. Germline V lookup: CDR1 MDHEN, CDR2 SYDVKM. This CDR3 is CASSPDMNNQPQHF. The CDR3 DNA reads as TGTGCCAGCAGCCCGGACATGAACAATCAGCCCCAGCATTTT.

The V call is TRBV18, the J call TRBJ2-1; TRBD2 is a possible D gene (5 bases). CDR3 length: 15 amino acids. CDR1 and CDR2 (germline): KGHSH, LQKENI. With 2 bases removed from V and 5 bases from J, the gap between germline ends came to 13 bases. The CDR3 region has the DNA TGTGCCAGCTCACCAGGAACTAGAGGAGACAATGAGCAGTTCTTC. Encoded protein: CASSPGTRGDNEQFF. Filled out from reference TRBV18 and TRBJ2-1, the complete variable domain reads NAGVMQNPRHLVRRRGQEARLRCSPMKGHSHVYWYRQLPEEGLKFMVYLQKENIIDESGMPKERFSAEFPKEGPSILRIQQVVRGDSAAYFCASSPGTRGDNEQFFGPGTRLTVL.

The chain is built from TRBV5-8 and TRBJ2-6; 8 bases map to TRBD1. The V gene's germline CDR1 is SGHTS and CDR2 YDEGEE. The V and J ends lost 3 bases and 4 bases, in that order; junction bases with no gene match: 9. This CDR3 has 17 residues. CDR3 sequence: CASSYTDRANGANVLTF. The CDR3 DNA is TGTGCCAGCAGCTATACGGACAGGGCCAACGGGGCCAACGTCCTGACTTTC.

The chain recombines TRBV5-6 with TRBJ2-7; the D gene is possibly TRBD2 (6 bases). Germline CDR1 SGHDT, CDR2 YYEEEE. Trimming removed 4 bases from V and 2 bases from J, with 16 bases in between. The CDR3 totals 15 residues. For the CDR3, the DNA is TGTGCCAGCAGCCCAGGCCCTAGCGTCCCCTACGAGCAGTACTTC. Its protein is CASSPGPSVPYEQYF.

The V call is TRBV7-9, the J call TRBJ2-1; the match to TRBD2 covers 10 bases. V shed 5 bases and J 10 bases; nucleotides not matched to a gene: 17. There are 17 residues in the CDR3. CDR1 SEHNR and CDR2 FQNEAQ come from the germline V gene (reference sequence). CDR3 sequence: CASSPTRWASGRAEQFF. The CDR3 DNA reads as TGTGCCAGCAGCCCCACCCGGTGGGCCAGCGGGAGGGCCGAGCAGTTCTTC. Filled out from reference TRBV7-9 and TRBJ2-1, the complete variable domain reads DTGVSQNPRHKITKRGQNVTFRCDPISEHNRLYWYRQTLGQGPEFLTYFQNEAQLEKSRLLSDRFSAERPKGSFSTLEIQRTEQGDSAMYLCASSPTRWASGRAEQFFGPGTRLTVL.

The chain links TRBV6-5 to TRBJ2-5, with D tentatively TRBD1 (5 bases). The germline V and J ends were trimmed by 7 bases and 2 bases, with 14 bases remaining between them. This CDR3 is 14 amino acids long. The germline CDR1 and CDR2 sequences are MNHEY and SVGAGI. The CDR3 here is CASTVDRRQETQYF. The CDR3 DNA is TGTGCCAGCACCGTAGACAGAAGACAAGAGACCCAGTACTTC.

The V call is TRBV4-1, the J call TRBJ2-7, with D uncertain. The CDR3 is 13 amino acids. The V gene lost 0 bases and the J gene lost 3 bases, with 6 bases spanning the gap. Germline loops: CDR1 MGHRA, CDR2 YSYEKL. CDR3 in DNA: TGCGCCAGCAGCCAAGATATTTACTACGAGCAGTACTTC. Its translation: CASSQDIYYEQYF.

On this clone itself: An end of the junction does not agree with germline; a read error may underlie this. J is TRBJ2-7 and V is TRBV7-2; D unresolved. The CDR3 is made up of 11 amino acids. Germline values: CDR1 SGHTA, CDR2 FQGNSA. CDR3 amino acids: CASSLDAGQLF. CDR3 nucleotides: TGTGCCAGCAGCTTAGATGCAGGTCAACTCTTC.